This T cell receptor (beta chain) was recorded in a study of siplizumab effects on memory and regulatory T cells. CDR1 is MNHNS and CDR2 is SASEGT in the germline V gene. Trimming cost V 0 bases and J 6 bases, with 12 bases left between them. This CDR3 has 15 residues. Here immunoSEQ multiplex PCR was the method, and the copy in TCRdb shows in-frame clones only, minus some. Among about 60,000 clones, roughly 85% were seen once, and the ten largest hold approximately 3.4%. Study-level results: No more than a minor fraction of alloreactive clones could be traced back to unstimulated subsets.

In a few donor pairs, unstimulated naive, memory, effector memory and TEMRA subsets were sequenced. On this clone itself: What it binds is unknown.

This chain joins TRBV6-1 and TRBJ1-5, with D maybe TRBD1 (6 bases). The sample comprised memory CD4+ T cells sorted from blood. This clonotype originated in a human donor in good health. CDR3: CASSEATTGFQPQHF. As DNA, the CDR3 is TGTGCCAGCAGTGAAGCGACGACAGGCTTTCAGCCCCAGCATTTT.